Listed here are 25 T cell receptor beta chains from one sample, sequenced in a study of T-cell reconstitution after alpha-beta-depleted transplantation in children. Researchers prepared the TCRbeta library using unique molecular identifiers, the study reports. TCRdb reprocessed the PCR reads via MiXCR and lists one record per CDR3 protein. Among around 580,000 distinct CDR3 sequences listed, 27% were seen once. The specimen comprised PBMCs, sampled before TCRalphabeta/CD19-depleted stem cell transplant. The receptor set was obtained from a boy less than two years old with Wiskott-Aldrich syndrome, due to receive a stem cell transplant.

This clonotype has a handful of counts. The CDR3 bases are TGCGCCAGCAGCTTGGCCGGGACAGGGGGCGAAAAACTGTTTTTT. This translates into CASSLAGTGGEKLFF. J is TRBJ1-4 and V is TRBV5-1; 12 positions agree with TRBD1. J lost 8 bases, V lost 0 bases, and 2 bases had no gene match. This CDR3 is 15 amino acids long. Germline-derived CDR1 and CDR2 are SGHRS and YFSETQ.

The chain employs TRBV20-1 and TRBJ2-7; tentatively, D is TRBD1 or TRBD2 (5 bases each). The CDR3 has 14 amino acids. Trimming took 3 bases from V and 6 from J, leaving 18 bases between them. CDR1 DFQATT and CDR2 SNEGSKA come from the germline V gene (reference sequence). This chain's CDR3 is CSARDSMVGVEQYF. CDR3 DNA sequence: TGCAGTGCTAGGGACTCGATGGTAGGGGTCGAGCAGTACTTC.

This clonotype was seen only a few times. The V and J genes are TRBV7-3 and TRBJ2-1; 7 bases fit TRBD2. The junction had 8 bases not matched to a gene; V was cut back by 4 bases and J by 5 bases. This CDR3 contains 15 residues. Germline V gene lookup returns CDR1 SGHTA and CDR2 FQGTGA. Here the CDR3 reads CASSSTGTKNNEQFF. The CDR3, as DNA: TGTGCCAGCAGCTCAACCGGGACTAAGAACAATGAGCAGTTCTTC.

The CDR3 DNA reads TGTGCCAGCTCACCACCGGGACTAGCGGGAGACGAGCAGTACTTC. Encoded protein: CASSPPGLAGDEQYF. The chain couples TRBV18 to TRBJ2-7; 14 nucleotides match TRBD2. V shed 0 bases and J 5 bases; nucleotides not matched to a gene: 0. The CDR3 is 15 residues long. The V gene's germline CDR1 is KGHSH and CDR2 LQKENI.

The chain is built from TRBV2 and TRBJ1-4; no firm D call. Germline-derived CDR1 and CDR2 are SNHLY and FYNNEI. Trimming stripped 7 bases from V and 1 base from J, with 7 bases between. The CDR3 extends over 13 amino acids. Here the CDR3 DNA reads TGTGCCAGCAAGGGAGGAACTAATGAAAAACTGTTTTTT. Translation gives CASKGGTNEKLFF.

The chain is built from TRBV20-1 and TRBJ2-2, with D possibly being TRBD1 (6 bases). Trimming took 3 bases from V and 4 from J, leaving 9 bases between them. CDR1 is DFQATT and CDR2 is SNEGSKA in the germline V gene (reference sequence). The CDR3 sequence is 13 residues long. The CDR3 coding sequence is TGCAGTGCTAGTGTGACAGGCACCGGGGAGCTGTTTTTT. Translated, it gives CSASVTGTGELFF.

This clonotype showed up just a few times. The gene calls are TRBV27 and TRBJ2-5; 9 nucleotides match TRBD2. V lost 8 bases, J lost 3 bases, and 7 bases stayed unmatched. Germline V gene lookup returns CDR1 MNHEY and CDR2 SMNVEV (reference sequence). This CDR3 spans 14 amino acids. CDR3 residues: CASGLIAGEETQYF. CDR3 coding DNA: TGTGCCAGCGGCCTAATAGCGGGAGAAGAGACCCAGTACTTC.

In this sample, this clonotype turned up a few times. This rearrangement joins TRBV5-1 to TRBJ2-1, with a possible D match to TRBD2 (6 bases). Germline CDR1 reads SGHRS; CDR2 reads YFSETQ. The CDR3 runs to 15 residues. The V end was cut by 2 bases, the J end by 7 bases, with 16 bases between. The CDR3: CASSFAGLGGNEQFF. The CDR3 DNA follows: TGCGCCAGCAGCTTTGCGGGGCTAGGAGGGAATGAGCAGTTCTTC. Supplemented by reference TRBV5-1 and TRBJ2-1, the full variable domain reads KAGVTQTPRYLIKTRGQQVTLSCSPISGHRSVSWYQQTPGQGLQFLFEYFSETQRNKGNFPGRFSGRQFSNSRSEMNVSTLELGDSALYLCASSFAGLGGNEQFFGPGTRLTVL.

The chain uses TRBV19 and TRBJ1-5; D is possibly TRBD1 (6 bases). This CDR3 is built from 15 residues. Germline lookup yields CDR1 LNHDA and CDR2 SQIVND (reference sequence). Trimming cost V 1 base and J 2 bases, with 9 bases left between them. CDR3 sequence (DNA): TGTGCCAGTAGTATAGGCCACAGGGGCAATCAGCCCCAGCATTTT. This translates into CASSIGHRGNQPQHF.

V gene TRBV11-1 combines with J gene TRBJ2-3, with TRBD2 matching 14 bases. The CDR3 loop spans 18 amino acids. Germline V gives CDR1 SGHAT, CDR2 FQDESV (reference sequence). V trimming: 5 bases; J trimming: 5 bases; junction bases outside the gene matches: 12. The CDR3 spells CASSRRMGLAGVGDTQYF. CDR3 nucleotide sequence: TGTGCCAGCAGCCGCAGGATGGGACTAGCGGGAGTTGGAGATACGCAGTATTTT.

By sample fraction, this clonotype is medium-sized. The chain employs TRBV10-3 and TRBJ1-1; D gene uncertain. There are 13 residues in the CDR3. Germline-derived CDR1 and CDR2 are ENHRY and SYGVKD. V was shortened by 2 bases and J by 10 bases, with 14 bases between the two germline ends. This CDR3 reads CAISEGPVQLAFF. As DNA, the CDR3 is TGTGCCATCAGTGAGGGCCCCGTCCAGCTAGCTTTCTTT.

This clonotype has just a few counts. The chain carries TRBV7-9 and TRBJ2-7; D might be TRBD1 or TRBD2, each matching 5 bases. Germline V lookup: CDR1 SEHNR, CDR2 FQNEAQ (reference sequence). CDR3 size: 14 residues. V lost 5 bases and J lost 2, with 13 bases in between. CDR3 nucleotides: TGTGCCAGCAGCAAACAGGAGGTGGCCTACGAGCAGTACTTC. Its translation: CASSKQEVAYEQYF.

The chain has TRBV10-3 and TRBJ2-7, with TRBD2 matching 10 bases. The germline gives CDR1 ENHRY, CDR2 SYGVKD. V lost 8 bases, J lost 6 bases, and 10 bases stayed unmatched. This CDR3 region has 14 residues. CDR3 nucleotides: TGTGCCATCTTAGGTTCCGGGACTAGCGTCGAGCAGTACTTC. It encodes CAILGSGTSVEQYF.

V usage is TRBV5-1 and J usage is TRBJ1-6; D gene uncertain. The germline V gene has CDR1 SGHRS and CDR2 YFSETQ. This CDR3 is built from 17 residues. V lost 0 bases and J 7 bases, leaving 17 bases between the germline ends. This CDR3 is CASSLDNKGPGNSPLHF. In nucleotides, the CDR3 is TGCGCCAGCAGCTTGGACAACAAAGGGCCCGGAAATTCACCCCTCCACTTT.

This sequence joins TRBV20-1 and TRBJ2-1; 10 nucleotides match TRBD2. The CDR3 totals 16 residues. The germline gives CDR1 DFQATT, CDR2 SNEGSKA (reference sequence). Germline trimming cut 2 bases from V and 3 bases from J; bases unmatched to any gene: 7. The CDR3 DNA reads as TGCAGTGCTAGATGGGTCGGACTAGCGGTCTACAATGAGCAGTTCTTC. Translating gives CSARWVGLAVYNEQFF.

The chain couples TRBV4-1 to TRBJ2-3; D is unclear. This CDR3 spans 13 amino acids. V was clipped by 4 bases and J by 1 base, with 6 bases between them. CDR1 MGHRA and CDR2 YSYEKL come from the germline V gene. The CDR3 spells CASSRMGTDTQYF. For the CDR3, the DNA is TGCGCCAGCAGCCGAATGGGCACAGATACGCAGTATTTT.

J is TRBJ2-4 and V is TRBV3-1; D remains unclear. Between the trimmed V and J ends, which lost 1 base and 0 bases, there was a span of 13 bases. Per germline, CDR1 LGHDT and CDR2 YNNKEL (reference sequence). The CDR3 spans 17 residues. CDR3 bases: TGTGCCAGCAGCCAAGGGTGGAACACCCTAGCCAAAAACATTCAGTACTTC. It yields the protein CASSQGWNTLAKNIQYF.

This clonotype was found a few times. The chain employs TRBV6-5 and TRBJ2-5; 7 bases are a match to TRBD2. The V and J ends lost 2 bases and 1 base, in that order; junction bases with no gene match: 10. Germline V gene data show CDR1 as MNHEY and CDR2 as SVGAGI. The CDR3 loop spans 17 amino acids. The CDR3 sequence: CASSYAQYSSGQETQYF. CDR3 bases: TGTGCCAGCAGTTACGCGCAATATTCTAGCGGCCAAGAGACCCAGTACTTC.

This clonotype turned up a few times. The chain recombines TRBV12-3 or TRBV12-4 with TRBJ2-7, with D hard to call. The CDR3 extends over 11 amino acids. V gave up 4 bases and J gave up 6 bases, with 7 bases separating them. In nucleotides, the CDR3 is TGTGCCAGCAGTTCCTTTAGCGAGCAGTACTTC. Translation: CASSSFSEQYF.

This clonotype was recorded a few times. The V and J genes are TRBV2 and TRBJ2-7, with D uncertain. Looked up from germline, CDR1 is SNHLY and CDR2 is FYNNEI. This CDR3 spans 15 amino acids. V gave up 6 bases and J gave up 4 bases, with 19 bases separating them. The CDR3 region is CASSGFRVLGYEQYF. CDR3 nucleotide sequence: TGTGCCAGCAGCGGGTTCCGGGTCTTGGGGTACGAGCAGTACTTC.

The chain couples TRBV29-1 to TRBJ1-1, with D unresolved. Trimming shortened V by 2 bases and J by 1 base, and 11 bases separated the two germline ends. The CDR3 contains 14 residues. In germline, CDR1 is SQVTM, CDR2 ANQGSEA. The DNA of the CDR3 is TGCAGCGTTGAAAACGGATGGGGGAACACTGAAGCTTTCTTT. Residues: CSVENGWGNTEAFF.

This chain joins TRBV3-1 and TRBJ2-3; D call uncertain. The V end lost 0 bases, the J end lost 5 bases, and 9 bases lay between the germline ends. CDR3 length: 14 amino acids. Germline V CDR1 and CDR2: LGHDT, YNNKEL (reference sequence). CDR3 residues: CASSQDYAIDTQYF. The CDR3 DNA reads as TGTGCCAGCAGCCAAGATTACGCGATAGATACGCAGTATTTT.

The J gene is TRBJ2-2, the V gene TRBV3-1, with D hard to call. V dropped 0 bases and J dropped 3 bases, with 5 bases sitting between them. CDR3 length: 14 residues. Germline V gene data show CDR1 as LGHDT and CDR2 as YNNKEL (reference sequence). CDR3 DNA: TGTGCCAGCAGCCAAGATCAGCACACCGGGGAGCTGTTTTTT. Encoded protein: CASSQDQHTGELFF.

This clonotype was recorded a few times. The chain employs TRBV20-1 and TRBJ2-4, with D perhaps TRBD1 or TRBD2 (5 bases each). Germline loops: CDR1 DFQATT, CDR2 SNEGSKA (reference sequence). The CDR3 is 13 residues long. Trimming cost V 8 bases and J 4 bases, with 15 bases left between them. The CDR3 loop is CSRTGTSKNIQYF. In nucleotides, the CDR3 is TGCAGTCGTACCGGGACGTCGAAAAACATTCAGTACTTC.

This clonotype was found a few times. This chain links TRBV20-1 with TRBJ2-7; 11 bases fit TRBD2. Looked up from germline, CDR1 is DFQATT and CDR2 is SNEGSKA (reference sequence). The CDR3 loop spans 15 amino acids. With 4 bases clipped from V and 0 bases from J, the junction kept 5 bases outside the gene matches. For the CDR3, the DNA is TGCAGTGCTATAGCGGGAGGGCCCGGCTCCTACGAGCAGTACTTC. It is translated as CSAIAGGPGSYEQYF.